The clone carrying this TCR beta chain has just a few counts. What it binds is not known. These data originate in a study of cytomegalovirus exposure and HLA in healthy donors. Study observations and caveats: As was reported, the HLA-A and HLA-B alleles of most subjects were accurately predicted from TCR beta sequences.

V lost 4 bases and J lost 7, with 13 bases in between. This CDR3 comprises 14 residues. The germline V gene encodes CDR1 LGHNT and CDR2 FRNRAP. The PCR ran on 60 Vbeta and 13 Jbeta primers. Method: immunoSEQ multiplex PCR; TCRdb's copy keeps in-frame clones and lacks some. Of more than 85,000 clones in the sample, over 12% were seen once. V is TRBV12-5 and J is TRBJ1-4; D might be TRBD1 (6 bases). The sequence was obtained from a female donor in good health and CMV-seronegative. Material: PBMCs. The CDR3 coding sequence is TGTGCTAGTGGTTACAGGGACGCGGGTGAAAAACTGTTTTTT. Its protein product is CASGYRDAGEKLFF.